This T cell receptor (beta chain) was documented in a study of beta chain features in type 1 diabetes. Study context: What patients shared with healthy donors was a similar profile of age, gender and cell yields. Study conclusions and caveats: In the patient group, naive, central memory and Treg TCRB repertoires seemed more alike than in the healthy donor group.

This clone was counted between two and nine times. Its antigen is currently unknown. The entirety of the isolated RNA underwent reverse transcription, so expressed TCRB transcripts were sequenced. The method was immunoSEQ multiplex PCR; TCRdb's version includes in-frame clones alone and lacks a portion of them. The sample carries under 450,000 clones, around 16% recorded once. Germline V lookup: CDR1 SGHTA, CDR2 FQGNSA. The CDR3 loop spans 15 amino acids. The germline V and J ends were trimmed by 1 base and 4 bases, with 12 bases remaining between them. The chain carries TRBV7-2 and TRBJ2-3; tentatively, D is TRBD1 (5 bases). What was sequenced was naive CD4+ T cells from blood. The clonotype was recovered from a woman under 30 in good health. The CDR3: CASSLVGLGPDTQYF. DNA of the CDR3: TGTGCCAGCAGCTTAGTGGGGCTGGGGCCAGATACGCAGTATTTT.